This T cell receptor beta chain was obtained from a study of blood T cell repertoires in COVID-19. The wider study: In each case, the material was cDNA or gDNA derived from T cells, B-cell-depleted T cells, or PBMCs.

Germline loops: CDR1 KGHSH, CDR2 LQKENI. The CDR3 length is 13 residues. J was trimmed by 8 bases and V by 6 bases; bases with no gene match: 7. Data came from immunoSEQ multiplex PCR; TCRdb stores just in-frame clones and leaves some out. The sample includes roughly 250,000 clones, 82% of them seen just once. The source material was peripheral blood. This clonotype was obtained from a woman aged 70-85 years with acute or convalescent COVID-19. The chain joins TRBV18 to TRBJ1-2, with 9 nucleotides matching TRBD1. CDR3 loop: CASSRQGGKGYTF. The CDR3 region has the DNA TGTGCCAGCTCCCGACAGGGGGGAAAAGGCTACACCTTC.